These T cell receptor beta chains were read from a single sample in a study of CD8+ T cells in alopecia areata. Produced via immunoSEQ multiplex PCR; TCRdb's table is partial and in-frame only. The table shows approximately 89,000 clones, with just over 50% occurring only once. The sequencing sample was made of NKG2D-high CD8+ T cells sorted from blood. The origin of the receptors is a human donor with alopecia areata. Both conserved end residues are part of each CDR3. D genes are given only for firm matches. For some rows the clone size is stated as once, few or many, or as a class when expanded; others skip it.

CDR3nt: TGCAGCGTCGAATCCCCCCCCGCTTACAATGAGCAGTTCTTC
CDR3aa: CSVESPPAYNEQFF
j_gene: TRBJ2-1
d_gene: .
v_gene: TRBV29-1
len: 14
abundance: .

CDR3nt: TGTGCCAGCGAACTCCCGTCCTCCTACGAGCAGTACTTC
CDR3aa: CASELPSSYEQYF
j_gene: TRBJ2-7
d_gene: .
v_gene: TRBV28
len: 13
abundance: .

CDR3nt: TGTGCCAGCAGTGAGGTCGCTCCTTGGTTCTTGGGCGAGCAGTACTTC
CDR3aa: CASSEVAPWFLGEQYF
j_gene: TRBJ2-7
d_gene: .
v_gene: TRBV2
len: 16
abundance: .

CDR3nt: TGCGCCAGCAGCTTGGACTACTCCTACGAGCAGTACTTC
CDR3aa: CASSLDYSYEQYF
j_gene: TRBJ2-7
d_gene: .
v_gene: TRBV5-1
len: 13
abundance: .

CDR3nt: TGTGCCAGCAGCCCAGGGCTGGGTGGTAATGAGCAGTTCTTC
CDR3aa: CASSPGLGGNEQFF
j_gene: TRBJ2-1
d_gene: .
v_gene: TRBV11-2
len: 14
abundance: .

CDR3nt: TGTGCCAGCAGTTATACAGGGTACAATGAGCAGTTCTTC
CDR3aa: CASSYTGYNEQFF
j_gene: TRBJ2-1
d_gene: .
v_gene: TRBV28
len: 13
abundance: .

CDR3nt: TGTGCCTGGAGTGCCACAGGACAGGGCGGGGAGACCCAGTACTTC
CDR3aa: CAWSATGQGGETQYF
j_gene: TRBJ2-5
d_gene: TRBD1
v_gene: TRBV30
len: 15
abundance: .

CDR3nt: TGTGCCTGGAGGGCGTACAATGAGCAGTTCTTC
CDR3aa: CAWRAYNEQFF
j_gene: TRBJ2-1
d_gene: .
v_gene: TRBV30
len: 11
abundance: once

CDR3nt: TGTGCCAGCAGCTTGAAAGTAGGGGACAATGAGCAGTTCTTC
CDR3aa: CASSLKVGDNEQFF
j_gene: TRBJ2-1
d_gene: .
v_gene: TRBV7-2
len: 14
abundance: .

CDR3nt: TGCGCCAGCAGCCCGGGGCCGGGTACGCAGTATTTT
CDR3aa: CASSPGPGTQYF
j_gene: TRBJ2-3
d_gene: .
v_gene: TRBV4-1
len: 12
abundance: .

CDR3nt: TGCAGCGTTGTAGGGGTCGGTGGGGACTACGAGCAGTACTTC
CDR3aa: CSVVGVGGDYEQYF
j_gene: TRBJ2-7
d_gene: .
v_gene: TRBV29-1
len: 14
abundance: .

CDR3nt: TGTGCCAGCAGCGCCAGACAGGGAAGCACAGATACGCAGTATTTT
CDR3aa: CASSARQGSTDTQYF
j_gene: TRBJ2-3
d_gene: TRBD1
v_gene: TRBV13
len: 15
abundance: .

CDR3nt: TGCAGCGTTATCCCGGAAGGGGTCGAGCAGTACTTC
CDR3aa: CSVIPEGVEQYF
j_gene: TRBJ2-7
d_gene: .
v_gene: TRBV29-1
len: 12
abundance: .

CDR3nt: TGTGCCAGCAGCACGCTCGGACAGGCTGAGGAGACCCAGTACTTC
CDR3aa: CASSTLGQAEETQYF
j_gene: TRBJ2-5
d_gene: TRBD1
v_gene: TRBV5-4
len: 15
abundance: .

CDR3nt: TGTGCCAGCAGTTTACACTGGGCGTCTAACTATGGCTACACCTTC
CDR3aa: CASSLHWASNYGYTF
j_gene: TRBJ1-2
d_gene: .
v_gene: TRBV27
len: 15
abundance: .

CDR3nt: TGTGCCAGCAGTTCCCGGACAGGAAACACCATATATTTT
CDR3aa: CASSSRTGNTIYF
j_gene: TRBJ1-3
d_gene: .
v_gene: TRBV28
len: 13
abundance: .

CDR3nt: TGTGCCAGCAGCCCTATTGACAGTTACAATGAGCAGTTCTTC
CDR3aa: CASSPIDSYNEQFF
j_gene: TRBJ2-1
d_gene: .
v_gene: TRBV5-6
len: 14
abundance: .

CDR3nt: TGTGCCAGCAGCCAAAAATTTGGGGCAAGATACGAGCAGTACTTC
CDR3aa: CASSQKFGARYEQYF
j_gene: TRBJ2-7
d_gene: .
v_gene: TRBV7-9
len: 15
abundance: few

CDR3nt: TGTGCCTGGGACGAAGCCCACAGGGAGCAGTACTTC
CDR3aa: CAWDEAHREQYF
j_gene: TRBJ2-7
d_gene: .
v_gene: TRBV30
len: 12
abundance: .

CDR3nt: TGTGCCACCAGCAGAGATACCGGGGATGAGCAGTTCTTC
CDR3aa: CATSRDTGDEQFF
j_gene: TRBJ2-1
d_gene: .
v_gene: TRBV15
len: 13
abundance: once

CDR3nt: TGCGCCAGCAGCCAAGAAAGAGGGGCAATGGCTTTCTTT
CDR3aa: CASSQERGAMAFF
j_gene: TRBJ1-1
d_gene: .
v_gene: TRBV4-1
len: 13
abundance: .

CDR3nt: TGCGCCAGCAGCTTGGGCCAAGAGACCCAGTACTTC
CDR3aa: CASSLGQETQYF
j_gene: TRBJ2-5
d_gene: .
v_gene: TRBV5-1
len: 12
abundance: .

CDR3nt: TGCGCCAGCAGCCCGGGGGGGTCGGGGAGCTCCTACGAGCAGTACTTC
CDR3aa: CASSPGGSGSSYEQYF
j_gene: TRBJ2-7
d_gene: TRBD2
v_gene: TRBV4-1
len: 16
abundance: .

CDR3nt: TGTGCCAGCAGTCTAGACCTGGGAGATACGCAGTATTTT
CDR3aa: CASSLDLGDTQYF
j_gene: TRBJ2-3
d_gene: .
v_gene: TRBV28
len: 13
abundance: few

CDR3nt: TGTGCCAGCAGTGAATCGTCCAGCGTCTCCTACCCGTACTTC
CDR3aa: CASSESSSVSYPYF
j_gene: TRBJ2-7
d_gene: .
v_gene: TRBV25-1
len: 14
abundance: .

CDR3nt: TGTGCCAGCACACTAAATAGCGGTCAGCCCCAGCATTTT
CDR3aa: CASTLNSGQPQHF
j_gene: TRBJ1-5
d_gene: .
v_gene: TRBV2
len: 13
abundance: .

CDR3nt: TGTGCCTGGAGTACCCCCCCGGGACACCAATGGGCAGATACGCAGTATTTT
CDR3aa: CAWSTPPGHQWADTQYF
j_gene: TRBJ2-3
d_gene: .
v_gene: TRBV30
len: 17
abundance: .

CDR3nt: TGTGCCAGTAGTGGGACAGAAGAGACCCAGTACTTC
CDR3aa: CASSGTEETQYF
j_gene: TRBJ2-5
d_gene: TRBD1
v_gene: TRBV19
len: 12
abundance: .